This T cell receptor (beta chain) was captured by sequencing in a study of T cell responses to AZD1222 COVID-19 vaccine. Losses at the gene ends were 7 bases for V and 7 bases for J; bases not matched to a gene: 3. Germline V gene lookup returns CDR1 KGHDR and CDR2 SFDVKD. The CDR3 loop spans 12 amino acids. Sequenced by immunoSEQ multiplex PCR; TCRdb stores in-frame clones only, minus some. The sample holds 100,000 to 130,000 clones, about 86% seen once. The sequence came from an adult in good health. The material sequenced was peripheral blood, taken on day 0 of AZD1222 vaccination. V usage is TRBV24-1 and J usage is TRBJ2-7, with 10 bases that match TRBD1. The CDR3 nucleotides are TGTGCCACCAGGGACAGGGGGGGAGAGCAGTACTTC. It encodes CATRDRGGEQYF.